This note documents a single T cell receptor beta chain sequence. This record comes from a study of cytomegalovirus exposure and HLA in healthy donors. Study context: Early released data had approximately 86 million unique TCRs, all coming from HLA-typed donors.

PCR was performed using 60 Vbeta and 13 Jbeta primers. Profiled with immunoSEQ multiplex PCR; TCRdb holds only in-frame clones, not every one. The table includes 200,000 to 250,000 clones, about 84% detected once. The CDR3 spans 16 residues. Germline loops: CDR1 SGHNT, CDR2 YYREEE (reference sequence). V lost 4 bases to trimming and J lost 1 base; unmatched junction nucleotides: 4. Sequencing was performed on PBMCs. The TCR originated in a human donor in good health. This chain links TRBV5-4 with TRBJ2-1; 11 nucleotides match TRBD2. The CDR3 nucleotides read TGTGCCAGCAGCGCGGCTAGCGGGGGGTCCTACAATGAGCAGTTCTTC. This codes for CASSAASGGSYNEQFF.